The 3 T cell receptor beta chains below all came from one sample that was sequenced in a study of blood T cell repertoires in COVID-19. TCRdb's copy holds only in-frame clones and misses some; the assay was immunoSEQ multiplex PCR. This table holds about 110,000 clones, 75% to 90% found once. The specimen sequenced was peripheral blood. The receptor set was obtained from a woman in her sixties with acute or convalescent COVID-19.

There are a few counts of this clone. The V gene is TRBV29-1, the J gene TRBJ1-1; 10 bases match TRBD1. This CDR3 has 16 residues. V trimming: 4 bases; J trimming: 3 bases; junction bases outside the gene matches: 11. The germline gives CDR1 SQVTM, CDR2 ANQGSEA. CDR3 protein: CSVGRGQGRKYTEAFF. The CDR3 DNA reads as TGCAGCGTTGGTCGGGGACAGGGGAGAAAGTACACTGAAGCTTTCTTT.

The V call is TRBV5-1, the J call TRBJ1-4, with 8 bases that match TRBD1. Germline V gene sequence: CDR1 SGHRS, CDR2 YFSETQ. The trim removed 2 bases at V and 8 bases at J, leaving 14 bases unmatched. The CDR3 consists of 17 residues. Here the CDR3 reads CASSLGRGPYNEEKLFF. The CDR3 region has the DNA TGCGCCAGCAGCTTAGGCAGGGGGCCTTATAATGAGGAAAAACTGTTTTTT.

This chain uses TRBV9 with TRBJ1-2; no definite D call. The V gene lost 4 bases and the J gene lost 7 bases, with 17 bases spanning the gap. The CDR3 spans 14 residues. From germline, CDR1 is SGDLS and CDR2 YYNGEE. The CDR3 region is CASSTYYGGRGYTF. CDR3 in DNA: TGTGCCAGCAGCACTTACTACGGTGGCCGTGGCTACACCTTC.